The clone carrying this T cell receptor beta chain occurred a few times. This specimen comes from a study of blood T cell repertoires in COVID-19. The wider study: T cells, B-cell-depleted T cells, or PBMCs supplied cDNA or gDNA.

V was pared by 1 base and J by 14 bases, with 12 bases between. This CDR3 spans 13 amino acids. Germline values: CDR1 SGHTA, CDR2 FQGNSA. The protocol was immunoSEQ multiplex PCR, while the TCRdb copy is restricted to in-frame clones and leaves out a portion. The sample lists 180,000 or so clones; about 80% were seen once. V and J are TRBV7-2 and TRBJ1-6; D may be TRBD1 (5 bases). The sequenced material came from PBMCs or T cells enriched from blood (not recorded which). The TCR was taken from a middle-aged man who had recovered from COVID-19. CDR3 in DNA: TGTGCCAGCAGCTTAGTAAGCCCAGGGTCCCTCCACTTT. Protein product: CASSLVSPGSLHF.